These 31 T cell receptor beta chains originate from one sample sequenced in a study of Ad26.COV2.S vaccination and SARS-CoV-2 variants. Treatment defined: approximately 18 received Ad26.COV2.S at low or high dose, single or two shots; several received placebo; per-sample allocation not given. Day 63 following the first vaccine or placebo injection was when the samples were taken. Profiled with immunoSEQ multiplex PCR; TCRdb holds only in-frame clones, not every one. Seen here are some 250,000 clones, more than 75% observed once, and the top ten hold over 8.5%. Sequencing used peripheral blood, obtained in a trial of Ad26.COV2.S vaccine versus placebo. Receptors originate from a person aged 18-60 years who received the Ad26.COV2.S COVID-19 vaccine or a placebo.

The V call is TRBV5-6, the J call TRBJ1-3; D ambiguous. Trimming stripped 1 base from V and 4 bases from J, with 15 bases between. Germline V gene data show CDR1 as SGHDT and CDR2 as YYEEEE. This CDR3 region has 16 residues. CDR3: CASSLRVGSVGNTIYF. CDR3 bases: TGTGCCAGCAGCTTGCGGGTGGGGTCGGTCGGAAACACCATATATTTT.

A single count supports this clone. This chain uses TRBV4-3 with TRBJ1-2, with D unclear. There are 14 residues in the CDR3. Trimming removed 0 bases from V and 4 bases from J, with 9 bases in between. Germline values: CDR1 LGHNA, CDR2 YSLEER. CDR3 coding DNA: TGCGCCAGCAGCCAAGAGGCGAATACCTATGGCTACACCTTC. Translated, it gives CASSQEANTYGYTF.

The chain couples TRBV29-1 to TRBJ2-1; weak D call: TRBD2 (6 bases). From germline, CDR1 is SQVTM and CDR2 ANQGSEA. The CDR3 covers 15 residues. Trimming removed 6 bases from V and 10 bases from J, with 25 bases in between. This CDR3 reads CSVAEEAGGASEQFF. CDR3 DNA: TGCAGCGTCGCGGAGGAGGCCGGCGGGGCGAGCGAGCAGTTCTTC.

With regard to this clone: A junction boundary mismatches the germline segment, possibly from a read error. Additional DNA sequences in this sample encode the identical CDR3. The gene calls are TRBV4-3 and TRBJ1-1, with D possibly being TRBD1 (6 bases). This CDR3 has 11 amino acids. Germline-derived CDR1 and CDR2 are LGHNA and YSLEER. CDR3 nucleotide sequence: TGCGCCAGCAGCGGACAGTTCGAAGCTTTTTTT. Protein sequence: CASSGQFEAFF.

The J gene is TRBJ2-5, the V gene TRBV9; D is possibly TRBD2 (7 bases). Germline CDR1 reads SGDLS; CDR2 reads YYNGEE. Trimming took off 4 bases at V and 5 bases at J, with 18 bases between the two ends. This CDR3 contains 15 residues. The CDR3 reads CASSSHGGGVETQYF. CDR3 DNA sequence: TGTGCCAGCAGCTCTCATGGGGGGGGCGTGGAGACCCAGTACTTC.

The chain employs TRBV19 and TRBJ2-3; 11 nucleotides line up with TRBD1. CDR1 LNHDA and CDR2 SQIVND come from the germline V gene (reference sequence). Trimming took 5 bases from V and 1 from J; bases not matched to a gene: 5. The CDR3 consists of 16 residues. The DNA for the CDR3 is TGTGCCAGTAGTGGACAGGGGGCGCCGGGCACAGATACGCAGTATTTT. It specifies CASSGQGAPGTDTQYF. The variable domain in full, completed from reference TRBV19 and TRBJ2-3, reads DGGITQSPKYLFRKEGQNVTLSCEQNLNHDAMYWYRQDPGQGLRLIYYSQIVNDFQKGDIAEGYSVSREKKESFPLTVTSAQKNPTAFYLCASSGQGAPGTDTQYFGPGTRLTVL.

This clone showed up just once. V is TRBV4-2 and J is TRBJ1-6, with 8 bases that match TRBD1. This CDR3 has 15 amino acids. Trimming took 0 bases from V and 8 from J; bases not matched to a gene: 3. Germline CDR1 LGHNA, CDR2 YNFKEQ. CDR3 region: CASSQETDRDSPLHF. CDR3 in DNA: TGTGCCAGCAGCCAAGAGACGGACAGGGATTCACCCCTCCACTTT.

The genes are TRBV7-2 and TRBJ2-7, with D uncertain. The length of the CDR3 is 11 residues. CDR1 and CDR2 (germline): SGHTA, FQGNSA. V gave up 4 bases and J gave up 4 bases, with 5 bases separating them. The chain's CDR3 is CASSSKYEQYF. The CDR3 DNA is TGTGCCAGCAGCTCCAAATACGAGCAGTACTTC.

V is TRBV25-1 and J is TRBJ1-6; D gene uncertain. The CDR3 extends over 15 amino acids. V shed 3 bases and J shed 0 bases, with 6 bases lying between them. The V gene's germline CDR1 is MGHDK and CDR2 SYGVNS. In nucleotides, the CDR3 is TGTGCCAGCAGTGACCAAAGCTCCTATAATTCACCCCTCCACTTT. Translating it yields CASSDQSSYNSPLHF.

This chain connects TRBV18 to TRBJ2-1; 8 bases map to TRBD2. The length of the CDR3 is 16 residues. CDR1 is KGHSH, CDR2 LQKENI, per germline. J was trimmed by 1 base and V by 4 bases; bases with no gene match: 6. CDR3 residues: CASSHSGLVSYNEQFF. The CDR3 DNA is TGTGCCAGCTCACATTCGGGACTAGTATCCTACAATGAGCAGTTCTTC.

V gene TRBV6-5 combines with J gene TRBJ1-6; the D gene is possibly TRBD1 (5 bases). There are 16 residues in the CDR3. Germline CDR1 reads MNHEY; CDR2 reads SVGAGI. The V end was cut by 0 bases, the J end by 6 bases, with 12 bases between. Here the CDR3 reads CASSYSAGVGNSPLHF. The CDR3 coding sequence is TGTGCCAGCAGTTACTCGGCGGGGGTCGGTAATTCACCCCTCCACTTT.

The CDR3 DNA reads as TGTGCCAGCAGCGCCAGGGAAACTAATGAAAAACTGTTTTTT. Protein: CASSARETNEKLFF. This chain uses TRBV9 with TRBJ1-4; TRBD1 might be the D (5 bases). Trimming took 3 bases from V and 1 from J, leaving 7 bases between them. This CDR3 contains 14 residues. Per the germline V gene, CDR1 is SGDLS and CDR2 is YYNGEE.

The chain recombines TRBV28 with TRBJ2-1, with D hard to call. Germline CDR1 MDHEN, CDR2 SYDVKM. The V end was cut by 4 bases, the J end by 9 bases, with 10 bases between. CDR3 length: 12 residues. The CDR3 is CASSYIAAEQFF. The CDR3 DNA reads as TGTGCCAGCAGTTATATAGCAGCTGAGCAGTTCTTC.

CDR3 residues: CASSDPVGGEKLFF. The CDR3 nucleotides are TGTGCCAGCAGTGACCCCGTCGGAGGGGAAAAACTGTTTTTT. This chain joins TRBV2 and TRBJ1-4; unclear D gene. V shed 3 bases and J shed 8 bases, with 13 bases lying between them. This CDR3 region has 14 residues. CDR1 SNHLY and CDR2 FYNNEI come from the germline V gene.

This rearrangement joins TRBV7-8 to TRBJ2-1; D is uncertain. This CDR3 contains 14 residues. Germline CDR1 reads SGHVS; CDR2 reads FQNEAQ. Trimming took 2 bases from V and 6 from J, leaving 11 bases between them. As DNA, the CDR3 is TGTGCCAGCAGCTTAACGACACTGAGCAATGAGCAGTTCTTC. Encoded protein: CASSLTTLSNEQFF.

The chain joins TRBV7-2 to TRBJ2-5, with 13 bases aligning to TRBD2. Trimming cost V 3 bases and J 7 bases; bases outside gene matches: 11. This CDR3 spans 17 amino acids. Germline loops: CDR1 SGHTA, CDR2 FQGNSA. The CDR3 spells CASSLQSGTSGMATQYF. The CDR3 bases are TGTGCCAGCAGCTTGCAATCCGGGACTAGCGGGATGGCGACCCAGTACTTC. Based on the CDR3 plus reference TRBV7-2 and TRBJ2-5, the full variable domain is GAGVSQSPSNKVTEKGKDVELRCDPISGHTALYWYRQSLGQGLEFLIYFQGNSAPDKSGLPSDRFSAERTGGSVSTLTIQRTQQEDSAVYLCASSLQSGTSGMATQYFGPGTRLLVL.

J is TRBJ2-7 and V is TRBV7-2; TRBD1 agrees at 11 bases. Germline V gene lookup returns CDR1 SGHTA and CDR2 FQGNSA. V lost 8 bases, J lost 3 bases, and 0 bases stayed unmatched. This CDR3 has 12 amino acids. The CDR3 spells CASGTGGYEQYF. The CDR3 nucleotides are TGTGCCAGCGGGACAGGGGGCTACGAGCAGTACTTC.

The CDR3 DNA reads TGTGCCAGCAGCTTCAGAGGACTAGCGGGGCACAGGGTCAAAAACATTCAGTACTTC. The encoded protein is CASSFRGLAGHRVKNIQYF. The rearrangement links TRBV7-2 to TRBJ2-4, with 12 bases that match TRBD2. Germline values: CDR1 SGHTA, CDR2 FQGNSA. The CDR3 is 19 residues long. Unmatched junction bases numbered 12, after V lost 3 bases and J lost 3 bases. The full variable domain, in which reference TRBV7-2 and TRBJ2-4 provide the parts outside the CDR3, is GAGVSQSPSNKVTEKGKDVELRCDPISGHTALYWYRQSLGQGLEFLIYFQGNSAPDKSGLPSDRFSAERTGGSVSTLTIQRTQQEDSAVYLCASSFRGLAGHRVKNIQYFGAGTRLSVL.

The chain is built from TRBV6-2 or TRBV6-3 and TRBJ2-5; D unclear. The CDR3 sequence is 13 residues long. Germline V gene data show CDR1 as MNHEY and CDR2 as SVGEGT. Trimming took off 4 bases at V and 7 bases at J, with 13 bases between the two ends. CDR3 protein: CASSSNPFRTQYF. The CDR3 coding sequence is TGTGCCAGCAGTTCAAACCCTTTTCGGACCCAGTACTTC.

This clone was observed at least ten times. This CDR3 is CASSEGAGANVLTF. CDR3 bases: TGTGCCAGCAGTGAGGGGGCTGGGGCCAACGTCCTGACTTTC. The chain links TRBV6-4 to TRBJ2-6, with D possibly called TRBD1 or TRBD2 (5 bases each). The CDR3 is made up of 14 amino acids. The germline V and J ends were trimmed by 3 bases and 2 bases, with 5 bases remaining between them. Germline loops: CDR1 MRHNA, CDR2 SNTAGT.

The V gene is TRBV7-2, the J gene TRBJ2-3; D is uncertain. From germline, CDR1 is SGHTA and CDR2 FQGNSA. The V end lost 3 bases, the J end lost 8 bases, and 9 bases lay between the germline ends. The CDR3 is made up of 12 amino acids. CDR3 in amino acids: CASSLELFTQYF. CDR3 DNA sequence: TGTGCCAGCAGCTTGGAGCTTTTTACGCAGTATTTT. Looking up the rest from reference TRBV7-2 and TRBJ2-3 gives the full variable domain: GAGVSQSPSNKVTEKGKDVELRCDPISGHTALYWYRQSLGQGLEFLIYFQGNSAPDKSGLPSDRFSAERTGGSVSTLTIQRTQQEDSAVYLCASSLELFTQYFGPGTRLTVL.

The chain couples TRBV6-4 to TRBJ2-7; D remains unclear. The CDR3 extends over 9 amino acids. The germline V gene encodes CDR1 MRHNA and CDR2 SNTAGT. With 8 bases removed from V and 7 bases from J, the gap between germline ends came to 6 bases. The CDR3 region has the DNA TGTGCCAGCCGACCGGAGCAGTACTTC. It codes for CASRPEQYF.

This clone was seen more than once but under ten times. The chain has TRBV13 and TRBJ1-1; 9 positions match TRBD1. CDR3 length: 16 residues. V was clipped by 5 bases and J by 1 base; unmatched bases: 8. Germline loops: CDR1 PRHDT, CDR2 FYEKMQ (reference sequence). For the CDR3, the DNA is TGTGCCAGCAGCCAAAGGGACAGGGCAAAGAACACTGAAGCTTTCTTT. Translation: CASSQRDRAKNTEAFF.

About this clone: The same CDR3 can be traced to other DNA sequences in this sample. V gene TRBV7-2 combines with J gene TRBJ2-5; 14 nucleotides align to TRBD2. The V gene end was trimmed by 1 base and the J gene end by 2 bases; junction bases not matched to a gene: 0. Per germline, CDR1 SGHTA and CDR2 FQGNSA. This CDR3 is built from 16 residues. The CDR3 reads CASSLGLAGGQETQYF. For the CDR3, the DNA is TGTGCCAGCAGCTTAGGACTAGCGGGGGGGCAAGAGACCCAGTACTTC.

In this sample, this clone turned up a few times. CDR3 amino acids: CASTFYRGESGELFF. The CDR3 nucleotides read TGTGCCAGCACGTTTTATAGAGGGGAGTCCGGGGAGCTGTTTTTT. The rearrangement links TRBV2 to TRBJ2-2; D assignment may be TRBD1 or TRBD2 (5 bases each). CDR1 is SNHLY, CDR2 FYNNEI, per germline. Trimming pared 7 bases from V and 6 bases from J, leaving 18 bases between. The CDR3 sequence is 15 residues long.

The rearrangement joins TRBV4-2 to TRBJ1-6; the match to TRBD1 covers 9 bases. V lost 1 base to trimming and J lost 8 bases; unmatched junction nucleotides: 0. Germline CDR1 reads LGHNA; CDR2 reads YNFKEQ. The CDR3 is 14 amino acids. The CDR3 here is CASSQGDRDSPLHF. In nucleotides, the CDR3 is TGTGCCAGCAGCCAAGGGGACAGGGATTCACCCCTCCACTTT.

The chain couples TRBV24-1 to TRBJ2-5; 8 positions agree with TRBD2. The germline CDR1 and CDR2 sequences are KGHDR and SFDVKD. This CDR3 region has 17 residues. After removal of 4 bases from V and 5 bases from J, the junction contained 14 bases not matched to a gene. CDR3 coding DNA: TGTGCCACCAGTGAAAGTGCTTCTAGCGGGTTGGGGGAGACCCAGTACTTC. It yields the protein CATSESASSGLGETQYF.

The chain recombines TRBV19 with TRBJ1-4; TRBD1 aligns across 7 bases. This CDR3 is 14 amino acids long. With 7 bases clipped from V and 2 bases from J, the junction kept 4 bases outside the gene matches. Germline lookup yields CDR1 LNHDA and CDR2 SQIVND (reference sequence). This CDR3 reads CASTQGDTNEKLFF. CDR3 sequence (DNA): TGTGCCAGTACCCAGGGGGACACTAATGAAAAACTGTTTTTT.

The chain has TRBV7-2 and TRBJ2-3, with TRBD2 matching 10 bases. Trimming at V came to 1 base and at J to 4 bases, leaving 5 bases not matched to a gene. Per the germline V gene, CDR1 is SGHTA and CDR2 is FQGNSA. This CDR3 spans 16 amino acids. The CDR3 DNA is TGTGCCAGCAGCTTAGGTCCCAGCGGGAGGGCAGATACGCAGTATTTT. Encoded protein: CASSLGPSGRADTQYF.

This clone was counted a single time. The chain recombines TRBV7-2 with TRBJ1-5; no firm D call. V gave up 0 bases and J gave up 0 bases, with 3 bases separating them. The CDR3 has 14 residues. Germline CDR1 and CDR2: SGHTA and FQGNSA. Written as DNA, the CDR3 is TGTGCCAGCAGCTTAGCACTTAGCAATCAGCCCCAGCATTTT. Translating gives CASSLALSNQPQHF. Full variable domain (rest looked up from reference TRBV7-2 and TRBJ1-5): GAGVSQSPSNKVTEKGKDVELRCDPISGHTALYWYRQSLGQGLEFLIYFQGNSAPDKSGLPSDRFSAERTGGSVSTLTIQRTQQEDSAVYLCASSLALSNQPQHFGDGTRLSIL.

The chain joins TRBV5-6 to TRBJ1-1; D gene unclear. Germline loops: CDR1 SGHDT, CDR2 YYEEEE. The CDR3 runs 14 residues. The V end lost 0 bases, the J end lost 5 bases, and 11 bases lay between the germline ends. Here the CDR3 reads CASSLGPVWTEAFF. The CDR3, as DNA: TGTGCCAGCAGCTTGGGACCGGTTTGGACTGAAGCTTTCTTT.